This is a list of T cell receptor beta chains from one sample in a study of T cells in localized non-small cell lung cancer. TCRdb keeps only in-frame clones here, not all; method: immunoSEQ multiplex PCR. The repertoire consists of roughly 27,000 clones, with approximately 90% occurring once and the leading ten covering roughly 30%. The source was peripheral blood, collected before any cancer treatment. The receptors were sampled from a female donor older than 55 with stage I lung adenocarcinoma. CDR3s include the opening cysteine and the closing phenylalanine or tryptophan. Each record gives: J gene, V gene, D gene, clone size, CDR3 DNA, CDR3 protein. The D gene is left open where the match is weak. Only part of the rows carry a size: once, few, many, or a class if the clone is expanded.

TRBJ1-2,TRBV6-1,-,-,TGTGCCAGCAGTGAAGGGGGCCGTGCCTATGGCTACACCTTC,CASSEGGRAYGYTF
TRBJ1-6,TRBV5-4,-,-,TGTGCCAGCAGCTTGAAGGGATTTAATTCACCCCTCCACTTT,CASSLKGFNSPLHF
TRBJ1-1,TRBV19,-,-,TGTGCCAGCCGAAGAATCCAGACAGGGAACACTGAAGCTTTCTTT,CASRRIQTGNTEAFF
TRBJ1-1,TRBV27,TRBD1,-,TGTGCCAGGCCGACAGGGGAGATGAACACTGAAGCTTTCTTT,CARPTGEMNTEAFF
TRBJ1-2,TRBV2,-,-,TGTGCCAGCAGTGAAGCGCTGAGGGTTAGGAGGAACTATGGCTACACCTTC,CASSEALRVRRNYGYTF
TRBJ1-2,TRBV10-2,-,-,TGCGCCAGCAGTGAGGTCCATGCAACCGCCTATGGCTACACCTTC,CASSEVHATAYGYTF
TRBJ1-1,TRBV5-1,-,-,TGCGCCAGCAGCTTGTCAGGTGGGGCGAACACTGAAGCTTTCTTT,CASSLSGGANTEAFF
TRBJ2-3,TRBV28,TRBD2,-,TGTGCCAGCAGTCCCCAGACTAGCGGGACCACAGATACGCAGTATTTT,CASSPQTSGTTDTQYF
TRBJ1-1,TRBV18,-,-,TGTGCCAGCTCACCACAATCTGACACTGAAGCTTTCTTT,CASSPQSDTEAFF
TRBJ2-3,TRBV29-1,-,few,TGCAGCGTTAGGAGGGATGCCACAGATACGCAGTATTTT,CSVRRDATDTQYF
TRBJ2-1,TRBV5-1,TRBD2,once,TGCGCCAGCACCCCAACGGCGGGGGGCTACAATGAGCAGTTCTTC,CASTPTAGGYNEQFF
TRBJ2-3,TRBV2,TRBD2,-,TGTGCCAGCAGTGTTAGGGAGGGAACCACAGATACGCAGTATTTT,CASSVREGTTDTQYF
TRBJ2-4,TRBV5-1,-,once,TGCGCCAGCAGCTTGGCCGGATTAGCAACCTGGGGGAACATTCAGTACTTC,CASSLAGLATWGNIQYF
TRBJ1-4,TRBV5-4,-,once,TGTGCCAGCAGCTCTAACCGGGCCGTGGATGAAAAACTGTTTTTT,CASSSNRAVDEKLFF
TRBJ2-6,TRBV7-9,TRBD1,-,TGTGCCAGCAGCCTATCGACAGGGGGCTACTCTGGGGCCAACGTCCTGACTTTC,CASSLSTGGYSGANVLTF
TRBJ2-5,TRBV2,TRBD2,-,TGTGCCAGCAGTGGCGGGGGAGAGACCCAGTACTTC,CASSGGGETQYF
TRBJ2-1,TRBV27,-,-,TGTGCCAGCTGCCGTAGTCAGACCTCCTACAATGAGCAGTTCTTC,CASCRSQTSYNEQFF
TRBJ1-4,TRBV7-9,-,-,TGTGCCAGCAGCTTAGCTAAGGCCGCGGGTGAAAAACTGTTTTTT,CASSLAKAAGEKLFF
TRBJ1-3,TRBV18,-,-,TGTGCCAGCTCACCTGCCGGGACAATTAACTCTGGAAACACCATATATTTT,CASSPAGTINSGNTIYF
TRBJ1-2,TRBV7-2,-,-,TGTGCCAGCAGTAGAGATTCGGACTATGGCTACACCTTC,CASSRDSDYGYTF
TRBJ1-4,TRBV9,-,-,TGTGCCAGCAGCGTAGCCAAGGGGGAAAAACTGTTTTTT,CASSVAKGEKLFF
TRBJ2-2,TRBV10-1,TRBD2,-,TGCGCCAGCAGTGACTTCTCTAGCGGGAGTTTTAGGGAGCTGTTTTTT,CASSDFSSGSFRELFF
TRBJ1-4,TRBV15,-,once,TGTGCCACCAGCAGTGGGCCCGGCATCAGAAATGAAAAACTGTTTTTT,CATSSGPGIRNEKLFF
TRBJ2-1,TRBV4-2,TRBD2,-,TGTGCCAGCAGCCCTATTTTCCCTAGCGGGGGTTACAATGAGCAGTTCTTC,CASSPIFPSGGYNEQFF
TRBJ2-7,TRBV27,-,-,TGTGCCAGCAGTTTCAAAACAGGCACCTACGAGCAGTACTTC,CASSFKTGTYEQYF
TRBJ2-7,TRBV13,-,-,TGTGCCAGCAGCTCTACGAAAGGATCCTACGAGCAGTACTTC,CASSSTKGSYEQYF
TRBJ1-4,TRBV5-1,-,-,TGCGCCAGCACCGTCCAGGATGGTGAAAAACTGTTTTTT,CASTVQDGEKLFF
TRBJ2-7,TRBV30,-,-,TGTGCCTGGAGTATGGGTTACGAGCAGTACTTC,CAWSMGYEQYF
TRBJ2-7,TRBV14,-,-,TGTGCCAGCAGCGTCCGGATGGGCCCCGCCGGCGAGCAGTACTTC,CASSVRMGPAGEQYF
TRBJ2-1,TRBV6-1,TRBD1,-,TGTGCCAGCTTCCGCGACAGGGCCTACAATGAGCAGTTCTTC,CASFRDRAYNEQFF
TRBJ2-5,TRBV29-1,-,-,TGCAGCGAACACCAAGTCGGGGAGACCCAGTACTTC,CSEHQVGETQYF
TRBJ2-1,TRBV2,-,-,TGTGCCAGCAGTGTGGCGGGTTCCTACGACAATGAGCAGTTCTTC,CASSVAGSYDNEQFF
TRBJ1-2,TRBV7-9,TRBD1,-,TGTGCCAGCAGCTTAACGACCGGACAGGCTTTCTTC,CASSLTTGQAFF
TRBJ1-3,TRBV2,-,-,TGTGCCAGCAGTATCCAGGGCGCGGGGGGAAACACCATATATTTT,CASSIQGAGGNTIYF
TRBJ2-7,TRBV18,-,-,TGTGCCAGCTCACCTTCCCAAGGTATCGATTTCTACGAGCAGTACTTC,CASSPSQGIDFYEQYF
TRBJ1-1,TRBV4-1,TRBD1,-,TGCGCCAGCAGTCGGACAGGGGGAGCCATGAACACTGAAGCTTTCTTT,CASSRTGGAMNTEAFF
TRBJ1-3,TRBV7-8,-,-,TGTGCCAGCAGCTTATTACTCTCCGGGGACTCTGGAAACACCATATATTTT,CASSLLLSGDSGNTIYF
TRBJ2-7,TRBV7-8,-,-,TGTGCCAGCAGCCAAGCCTACGAGCAGTACTTC,CASSQAYEQYF
TRBJ2-1,TRBV15,TRBD1,-,TGTGCCACCAGCAGACGGGACAGGGACTACAATGAGCAGTTCTTC,CATSRRDRDYNEQFF
TRBJ2-6,TRBV6-7,-,-,TGTGCCAGCGGACCGTTGGGGTCTGGGGCCAACGTCCTGACTTTC,CASGPLGSGANVLTF
TRBJ2-5,TRBV20-1,-,-,TGCAGTGGTTTGCGAGAGACCCAGTACTTC,CSGLRETQYF
TRBJ2-2,TRBV10-3,-,-,TGTGCCATCAGTGAACATGGAGGCTCGAACACCGGGGAGCTGTTTTTT,CAISEHGGSNTGELFF
TRBJ1-1,TRBV5-1,-,-,TGCGCCAGCAGCTTGGGGGCACAGGTGAACACTGAAGCTTTCTTT,CASSLGAQVNTEAFF
TRBJ1-6,TRBV30,TRBD1,once,TGTGCCTGGAGTACGCGGGACAGGGGTTCTTCACCCCTCCACTTT,CAWSTRDRGSSPLHF
TRBJ1-1,TRBV28,-,once,TGTGCCAGCAGTTTGGACTTCACTGAAGCTTTCTTT,CASSLDFTEAFF
TRBJ2-3,TRBV6-1,TRBD1,once,TGTGCCAGCAGTGAATCGGGGACAGGTGCAGATACGCAGTATTTT,CASSESGTGADTQYF
TRBJ1-3,TRBV5-1,TRBD1,once,TGCGCCAGCAGCCCCGGGACAGATCTTGGAAACACCATATATTTT,CASSPGTDLGNTIYF